This is a list of T cell receptor beta chains from one sample in a study of blood T cell repertoires in COVID-19. Generated by immunoSEQ multiplex PCR, the TCRdb table keeps only in-frame clones and is missing some. The table lists 150,000 or so clones, over 65% of them singletons. Sequences were obtained from peripheral blood. The source is a man older than 75 with acute or convalescent COVID-19. Each CDR3 is given with its conserved first and last residue. Fields, in order: J gene, clone size, D gene, V gene, CDR3 protein, CDR3 DNA. The D gene is left open where the match is weak. A clone size is listed for some rows: how often the clone was seen (once, few, many), or a class if it is expanded.

j_call: TRBJ2-2
clone_size: .
d_call: TRBD2
v_call: TRBV19
cdr3_aa: CASSGTRFSGELFF
cdr3_nt: TGTGCCAGTAGTGGGACTAGGTTTTCCGGGGAGCTGTTTTTT

j_call: TRBJ2-3
clone_size: .
d_call: TRBD1
v_call: TRBV6-5
cdr3_aa: CASSPGQVFTDTQYF
cdr3_nt: TGTGCCAGCAGTCCCGGACAGGTCTTCACAGATACGCAGTATTTT

j_call: TRBJ1-2
clone_size: .
d_call: .
v_call: TRBV10-3
cdr3_aa: CAISGDTGTRGYTF
cdr3_nt: TGTGCCATCAGTGGTGATACAGGGACCCGGGGCTACACCTTC

j_call: TRBJ1-6
clone_size: .
d_call: .
v_call: TRBV27
cdr3_aa: CASSFRDGSSYNSPLHF
cdr3_nt: TGTGCCAGCAGTTTTCGGGACGGGAGCTCCTATAATTCACCCCTCCACTTT

j_call: TRBJ1-1
clone_size: .
d_call: .
v_call: TRBV11-2
cdr3_aa: CASSLTAGGTEAFF
cdr3_nt: TGTGCCAGCAGCTTAACCGCGGGGGGCACTGAAGCTTTCTTT

j_call: TRBJ2-7
clone_size: .
d_call: TRBD1
v_call: TRBV12-3/TRBV12-4
cdr3_aa: CASRKAGGGEQYF
cdr3_nt: TGTGCCAGCAGGAAGGCAGGGGGCGGCGAGCAGTACTTC

j_call: TRBJ2-2
clone_size: .
d_call: TRBD1
v_call: TRBV6-2/TRBV6-3
cdr3_aa: CASSYGRTGGSGELFF
cdr3_nt: TGTGCCAGCAGTTACGGTCGAACAGGGGGTTCCGGGGAGCTGTTTTTT

j_call: TRBJ2-7
clone_size: .
d_call: TRBD1
v_call: TRBV9
cdr3_aa: CASSVAPAGGSEQYF
cdr3_nt: TGTGCCAGCAGCGTAGCCCCGGCAGGGGGCAGCGAGCAGTACTTC

j_call: TRBJ1-2
clone_size: .
d_call: .
v_call: TRBV6-2/TRBV6-3
cdr3_aa: CASSYSLFYGYTF
cdr3_nt: TGTGCCAGCAGTTACTCCCTCTTCTATGGCTACACCTTC

j_call: TRBJ2-1
clone_size: .
d_call: .
v_call: TRBV5-1
cdr3_aa: CASSLEASQLGEQFF
cdr3_nt: TGCGCCAGCAGCTTGGAGGCTAGCCAATTGGGTGAGCAGTTCTTC

j_call: TRBJ1-2
clone_size: .
d_call: TRBD1
v_call: TRBV27
cdr3_aa: CASSFLGGADYGYTF
cdr3_nt: TGTGCCAGCAGTTTCTTAGGGGGCGCGGACTATGGCTACACCTTC

j_call: TRBJ2-2
clone_size: .
d_call: .
v_call: TRBV5-1
cdr3_aa: CASSPVQGTGELFF
cdr3_nt: TGCGCCAGCAGCCCGGTGCAGGGCACCGGGGAGCTGTTTTTT

j_call: TRBJ2-5
clone_size: .
d_call: TRBD2
v_call: TRBV5-1
cdr3_aa: CASSLYSGSQETQYF
cdr3_nt: TGCGCCAGCAGCTTGTATAGCGGGAGCCAAGAGACCCAGTACTTC

j_call: TRBJ2-2
clone_size: .
d_call: TRBD1
v_call: TRBV10-1
cdr3_aa: CASSVGQGGTGELFF
cdr3_nt: TGCGCCAGCAGTGTCGGACAGGGTGGCACCGGGGAGCTGTTTTTT

j_call: TRBJ2-5
clone_size: .
d_call: TRBD1
v_call: TRBV5-1
cdr3_aa: CASSLVPTGQETQYF
cdr3_nt: TGCGCCAGCAGCTTGGTACCGACAGGGCAAGAGACCCAGTACTTC

j_call: TRBJ1-6
clone_size: .
d_call: .
v_call: TRBV6-6
cdr3_aa: CASILSPGSPLHF
cdr3_nt: TGTGCCAGTATTCTGAGCCCTGGTTCACCCCTCCACTTT

j_call: TRBJ2-7
clone_size: few
d_call: TRBD1
v_call: TRBV7-2
cdr3_aa: CASSLTGRDYEQYF
cdr3_nt: TGTGCCAGCAGCTTGACAGGGAGAGACTACGAGCAGTACTTC

j_call: TRBJ2-2
clone_size: .
d_call: TRBD1
v_call: TRBV5-1
cdr3_aa: CASSLGQGITGELFF
cdr3_nt: TGCGCCAGCAGCTTGGGACAGGGGATAACCGGGGAGCTGTTTTTT

j_call: TRBJ2-2
clone_size: .
d_call: .
v_call: TRBV12-5
cdr3_aa: CASGLGEVAGRSGELFF
cdr3_nt: TGTGCTAGTGGTTTGGGAGAGGTGGCAGGGAGGTCCGGGGAGCTGTTTTTT

j_call: TRBJ1-6
clone_size: once
d_call: TRBD1
v_call: TRBV28
cdr3_aa: CASSSGGLVNSPLHF
cdr3_nt: TGTGCCAGCAGTTCAGGGGGTTTGGTTAATTCACCCCTCCACTTT

j_call: TRBJ1-2
clone_size: .
d_call: .
v_call: TRBV6-5
cdr3_aa: CASKGRGNYGYTF
cdr3_nt: TGTGCCAGCAAAGGACGAGGGAACTATGGCTACACCTTC

j_call: TRBJ1-1
clone_size: once
d_call: TRBD1
v_call: TRBV7-3
cdr3_aa: CASSEQGQSTEAFF
cdr3_nt: TGTGCCAGCAGCGAACAGGGGCAGTCCACTGAAGCTTTCTTT

j_call: TRBJ2-1
clone_size: .
d_call: .
v_call: TRBV5-1
cdr3_aa: CASSLTPTDGYNEQFF
cdr3_nt: TGCGCCAGCAGCTTGACCCCAACCGACGGGTACAATGAGCAGTTCTTC

j_call: TRBJ2-1
clone_size: .
d_call: .
v_call: TRBV21-1
cdr3_aa: CASSKPTGMIYNEQFF
cdr3_nt: TGTGCCAGCAGCAAACCCACAGGGATGATCTACAATGAGCAGTTCTTC

j_call: TRBJ1-2
clone_size: .
d_call: .
v_call: TRBV6-5
cdr3_aa: CASSYSQTANYGYTF
cdr3_nt: TGTGCCAGCAGTTACTCCCAAACAGCAAACTATGGCTACACCTTC